Listed below are T cell receptor beta chains from one sample, sequenced in a study of blood T cell repertoires in COVID-19. Some clones are missing from TCRdb's copy, which holds only in-frame ones; the method was immunoSEQ multiplex PCR. The data hold 200,000 or so clones, with about four fifths observed a single time. The sequenced material came from PBMCs or T cells enriched from blood (not recorded which). Receptors originate from a man aged 55 to 70 who had recovered from COVID-19. The CDR3 runs from the conserved cysteine through the conserved F or W. D genes are given only for firm matches. Size tells how often a clone was seen (once, few, many) or the class of an expanded clone, and some rows leave it out.

cdr3_nt: TGTGCCATCAGTGACGGGGTAGCGTGGGAGCAGTACTTC
cdr3_aa: CAISDGVAWEQYF
j_call: TRBJ2-7
clone_size: -
v_call: TRBV10-3
d_call: -

cdr3_nt: TGTGCCAGCAGTGACTCACCCGGGACAGGGGCCAATGAGCAGTTCTTC
cdr3_aa: CASSDSPGTGANEQFF
j_call: TRBJ2-1
clone_size: -
v_call: TRBV6-4
d_call: TRBD1

cdr3_nt: TGTGCCAGCAGCTCGGACAGGGGGCTTGAGACCCAGTACTTC
cdr3_aa: CASSSDRGLETQYF
j_call: TRBJ2-5
clone_size: -
v_call: TRBV7-9
d_call: TRBD1

cdr3_nt: TGTGCCAGCAGCGAGGACAGGGGTTATGGCTACACCTTC
cdr3_aa: CASSEDRGYGYTF
j_call: TRBJ1-2
clone_size: few
v_call: TRBV2
d_call: TRBD1

cdr3_nt: TGTGCCAGCAGTCAGGACAGGCTCCGCGAGCAGTACTTC
cdr3_aa: CASSQDRLREQYF
j_call: TRBJ2-7
clone_size: -
v_call: TRBV6-2/TRBV6-3
d_call: TRBD1

cdr3_nt: TGCGCCAGCAGCCCAGGTCCAACGGATGGCTACACCTTC
cdr3_aa: CASSPGPTDGYTF
j_call: TRBJ1-2
clone_size: few
v_call: TRBV5-1
d_call: -

cdr3_nt: TGTGCCAGCAGCGGCGGGGTGGGCTACGAGCAGTACTTC
cdr3_aa: CASSGGVGYEQYF
j_call: TRBJ2-7
clone_size: -
v_call: TRBV3-1/TRBV3-2
d_call: -

cdr3_nt: TGCGCCAGCAGCACGGGGACAGGGGGACAGCCCCAGCATTTT
cdr3_aa: CASSTGTGGQPQHF
j_call: TRBJ1-5
clone_size: -
v_call: TRBV5-1
d_call: TRBD1

cdr3_nt: TGTGCCAGCAGCCAAGATCGGAGGGTTCGCAACGAGCAGTACTTC
cdr3_aa: CASSQDRRVRNEQYF
j_call: TRBJ2-7
clone_size: -
v_call: TRBV14
d_call: -

cdr3_nt: TGTGCCAGCAGTTTAGGTCTAGAGTATGGCTACACCTTC
cdr3_aa: CASSLGLEYGYTF
j_call: TRBJ1-2
clone_size: -
v_call: TRBV12-3/TRBV12-4
d_call: -

cdr3_nt: TGTGCCAGCAGCTTGGGACAGAGTGGAGGCTATGGCTACACCTTC
cdr3_aa: CASSLGQSGGYGYTF
j_call: TRBJ1-2
clone_size: -
v_call: TRBV7-9
d_call: TRBD1

cdr3_nt: TGTGCCAGTCGTTGGGGACTCTCTAATGAAAAACTGTTTTTT
cdr3_aa: CASRWGLSNEKLFF
j_call: TRBJ1-4
clone_size: -
v_call: TRBV2
d_call: -

cdr3_nt: TGTGCCAGCACAACCGTGACAGGGGGCTCCGGTGAGCAGTTCTTC
cdr3_aa: CASTTVTGGSGEQFF
j_call: TRBJ2-1
clone_size: -
v_call: TRBV18
d_call: TRBD1

cdr3_nt: TGTGCCACCAGTGATAATGACAGGGCAGGCTTGGAGACCCAGTACTTC
cdr3_aa: CATSDNDRAGLETQYF
j_call: TRBJ2-5
clone_size: -
v_call: TRBV24-1
d_call: TRBD1

cdr3_nt: TGTGCCAGCAGCCAAGGACGACTAGCGGGAGGCTACGAGCAGTACTTC
cdr3_aa: CASSQGRLAGGYEQYF
j_call: TRBJ2-7
clone_size: -
v_call: TRBV3-1/TRBV3-2
d_call: TRBD2

cdr3_nt: TGTGCCAGCAGCGTTCAAGACAGGGGCTACACCTTC
cdr3_aa: CASSVQDRGYTF
j_call: TRBJ1-2
clone_size: once
v_call: TRBV7-2
d_call: -

cdr3_nt: TGTGCCAGCAGCTTAGATCAGGGGGCAGGTTCACCCCTCCACTTT
cdr3_aa: CASSLDQGAGSPLHF
j_call: TRBJ1-6
clone_size: -
v_call: TRBV7-9
d_call: TRBD1

cdr3_nt: TGTGCCAGCAGCTTTGAGGGAGGGGGCTATGGCTACACCTTC
cdr3_aa: CASSFEGGGYGYTF
j_call: TRBJ1-2
clone_size: once
v_call: TRBV7-9
d_call: -

cdr3_nt: TGTGCCAGCACACACCAGGGGGGCTATGGCTACACCTTC
cdr3_aa: CASTHQGGYGYTF
j_call: TRBJ1-2
clone_size: -
v_call: TRBV5-8
d_call: TRBD1

cdr3_nt: TGTGCCAGCAGCTTAGTCGCGGGGGACGGCTACACCTTC
cdr3_aa: CASSLVAGDGYTF
j_call: TRBJ1-2
clone_size: once
v_call: TRBV7-2
d_call: -

cdr3_nt: TGTGCCAGCAGCCGTCCGGGACACAAAAAGGGTGAGCAGTTCTTC
cdr3_aa: CASSRPGHKKGEQFF
j_call: TRBJ2-1
clone_size: -
v_call: TRBV3-1/TRBV3-2
d_call: -

cdr3_nt: TGCGCCAGCAGCTTTGGGACAGCGAAAGAGACCCAGTACTTC
cdr3_aa: CASSFGTAKETQYF
j_call: TRBJ2-5
clone_size: -
v_call: TRBV5-1
d_call: TRBD1

cdr3_nt: TGCGCCAGCAGCTTACAGGTGATGAACACTGAAGCTTTCTTT
cdr3_aa: CASSLQVMNTEAFF
j_call: TRBJ1-1
clone_size: -
v_call: TRBV5-1
d_call: -

cdr3_nt: TGTGCCAGCAGTGTGACAGTGAACACTGAAGCTTTCTTT
cdr3_aa: CASSVTVNTEAFF
j_call: TRBJ1-1
clone_size: once
v_call: TRBV2
d_call: -

cdr3_nt: TGTGCCAGCAGCGTAGCCAGCGACAGACCCTCCTATGGCTACACCTTC
cdr3_aa: CASSVASDRPSYGYTF
j_call: TRBJ1-2
clone_size: -
v_call: TRBV9
d_call: -

cdr3_nt: TGTGCCAGCAGCCAAGAGACAGGGATTCGCACCGGGGAGCTGTTTTTT
cdr3_aa: CASSQETGIRTGELFF
j_call: TRBJ2-2
clone_size: -
v_call: TRBV14
d_call: TRBD1

cdr3_nt: TGCGCCAGCAGCTTGGAACCAGGGTCTGGAAACACCATATATTTT
cdr3_aa: CASSLEPGSGNTIYF
j_call: TRBJ1-3
clone_size: -
v_call: TRBV5-1
d_call: -

cdr3_nt: TGTGCCAGCAGGTCCCACCGCGGGGGAGTCACAGATACGCAGTATTTT
cdr3_aa: CASRSHRGGVTDTQYF
j_call: TRBJ2-3
clone_size: -
v_call: TRBV7-2
d_call: TRBD2

cdr3_nt: TGTGCCAGCAGCCCAAGCGGGGGCTCCTACAATGAGCAGTTCTTC
cdr3_aa: CASSPSGGSYNEQFF
j_call: TRBJ2-1
clone_size: -
v_call: TRBV9
d_call: TRBD2

cdr3_nt: TGCGCCAGCAGCTTACGGGGGGACAATCAGCCCCAGCATTTT
cdr3_aa: CASSLRGDNQPQHF
j_call: TRBJ1-5
clone_size: -
v_call: TRBV5-1
d_call: -

cdr3_nt: TGTGCCAGCAGCTTTTCAGGGGACACCGGGGAGCTGTTTTTT
cdr3_aa: CASSFSGDTGELFF
j_call: TRBJ2-2
clone_size: -
v_call: TRBV7-6
d_call: -

cdr3_nt: TGTGCCAGCAGTCCCTCGACAGGGTACTATGGCTACACCTTC
cdr3_aa: CASSPSTGYYGYTF
j_call: TRBJ1-2
clone_size: -
v_call: TRBV6-5
d_call: TRBD1

cdr3_nt: TGTGCCTCTTCCCGCCGGGGACACTCAAACACTGAAGCTTTCTTT
cdr3_aa: CASSRRGHSNTEAFF
j_call: TRBJ1-1
clone_size: -
v_call: TRBV30
d_call: -

cdr3_nt: TGTGCCACCAGCGAGCGTAGAACTAATGAAAAACTGTTTTTT
cdr3_aa: CATSERRTNEKLFF
j_call: TRBJ1-4
clone_size: -
v_call: TRBV15
d_call: -

cdr3_nt: TGCAGTGCTAGTCCGGGTTTTGGCAATGAGCAGTTCTTC
cdr3_aa: CSASPGFGNEQFF
j_call: TRBJ2-1
clone_size: -
v_call: TRBV20-1
d_call: -

cdr3_nt: TGTGCCAGCAGTGGGACAGGGTTTACTCAGCCCCAGCATTTT
cdr3_aa: CASSGTGFTQPQHF
j_call: TRBJ1-5
clone_size: -
v_call: TRBV2
d_call: TRBD1

cdr3_nt: TGTGCCAGCAGCCTCACTAGCGCGTACGAGCAGTACTTC
cdr3_aa: CASSLTSAYEQYF
j_call: TRBJ2-7
clone_size: -
v_call: TRBV11-3
d_call: TRBD2

cdr3_nt: TGTGCCAGCAGCCGGACCGACAGGGGGAGATCACCCCTCCACTTT
cdr3_aa: CASSRTDRGRSPLHF
j_call: TRBJ1-6
clone_size: once
v_call: TRBV3-1/TRBV3-2
d_call: TRBD1

cdr3_nt: TGCAGCGTTGAATTACAGCCCGGGGCCAACGTCCTGACTTTC
cdr3_aa: CSVELQPGANVLTF
j_call: TRBJ2-6
clone_size: -
v_call: TRBV29-1
d_call: -

cdr3_nt: TGCGCCAGCAGCTTCCGGACGGACTATCGTCAGCCCCAGCATTTT
cdr3_aa: CASSFRTDYRQPQHF
j_call: TRBJ1-5
clone_size: -
v_call: TRBV5-1
d_call: -

cdr3_nt: TGCGCCAGCAGCTCTGCCGGGGGGGCTGGAAACACCATATATTTT
cdr3_aa: CASSSAGGAGNTIYF
j_call: TRBJ1-3
clone_size: once
v_call: TRBV5-1
d_call: -

cdr3_nt: TGTGCCAGTAGGGACAGGGAGGACTATGGCTACACCTTC
cdr3_aa: CASRDREDYGYTF
j_call: TRBJ1-2
clone_size: -
v_call: TRBV19
d_call: TRBD1